The entry below gives a single T cell receptor (beta chain) sequence along with its context. The table came from immunoSEQ multiplex PCR; TCRdb's copy has only in-frame clones and leaves some out. The sample holds about 58,000 clones, 93% seen once. The germline CDR1 and CDR2 sequences are LGHNA and YSLEER. This CDR3 contains 15 residues. V dropped 0 bases and J dropped 2 bases, with 5 bases sitting between them. This sample stems from a study of T cell changes during pregnancy in multiple sclerosis. This clonotype was sampled from a female donor with multiple sclerosis, enrolled in a pregnancy study. Material: CD8+ T cells from peripheral blood mononuclear cells, obtained in the second trimester of pregnancy. The rearrangement uses TRBV4-3 and TRBJ2-6; D unclear. In DNA form, the CDR3 reads TGCGCCAGCAGCCAAGAACAAACTGGGGCCAACGTCCTGACTTTC. Translation gives CASSQEQTGANVLTF.